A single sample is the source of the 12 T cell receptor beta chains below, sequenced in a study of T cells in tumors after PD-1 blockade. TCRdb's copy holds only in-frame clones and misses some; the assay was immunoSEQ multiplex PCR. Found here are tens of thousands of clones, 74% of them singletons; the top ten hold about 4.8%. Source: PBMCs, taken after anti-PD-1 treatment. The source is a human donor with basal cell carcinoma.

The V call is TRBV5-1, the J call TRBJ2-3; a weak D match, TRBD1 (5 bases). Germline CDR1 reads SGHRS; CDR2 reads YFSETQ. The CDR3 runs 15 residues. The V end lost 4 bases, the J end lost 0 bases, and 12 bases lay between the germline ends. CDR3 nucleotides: TGCGCCAGCAGCCTAGGGGTTAGAAGCACAGATACGCAGTATTTT. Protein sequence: CASSLGVRSTDTQYF.

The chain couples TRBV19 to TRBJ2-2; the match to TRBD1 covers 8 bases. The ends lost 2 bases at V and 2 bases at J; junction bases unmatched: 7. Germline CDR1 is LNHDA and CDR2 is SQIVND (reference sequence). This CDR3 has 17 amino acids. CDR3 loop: CASSIYRTGRNTGELFF. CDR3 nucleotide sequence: TGTGCCAGTAGTATATATCGGACAGGGCGAAACACCGGGGAGCTGTTTTTT.

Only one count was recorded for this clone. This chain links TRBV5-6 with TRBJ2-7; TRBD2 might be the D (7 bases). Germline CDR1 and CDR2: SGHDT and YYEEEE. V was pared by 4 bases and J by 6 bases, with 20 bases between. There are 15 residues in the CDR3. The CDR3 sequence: CASSNSGGPASEQYF. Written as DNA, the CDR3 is TGTGCCAGCAGCAACTCGGGGGGCCCCGCCTCCGAGCAGTACTTC.

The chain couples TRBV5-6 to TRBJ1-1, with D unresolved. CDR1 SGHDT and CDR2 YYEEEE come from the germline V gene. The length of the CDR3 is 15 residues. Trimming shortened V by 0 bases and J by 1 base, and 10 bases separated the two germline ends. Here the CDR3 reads CASSLGDPGNTEAFF. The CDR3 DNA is TGTGCCAGCAGCTTGGGAGATCCGGGGAACACTGAAGCTTTCTTT.

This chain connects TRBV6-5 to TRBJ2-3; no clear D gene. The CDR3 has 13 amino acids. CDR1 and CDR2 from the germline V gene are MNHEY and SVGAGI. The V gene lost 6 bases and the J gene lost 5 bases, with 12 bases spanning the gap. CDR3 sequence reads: CASRQTLVDTQYF. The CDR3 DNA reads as TGTGCCAGCAGGCAAACCCTAGTAGATACGCAGTATTTT.

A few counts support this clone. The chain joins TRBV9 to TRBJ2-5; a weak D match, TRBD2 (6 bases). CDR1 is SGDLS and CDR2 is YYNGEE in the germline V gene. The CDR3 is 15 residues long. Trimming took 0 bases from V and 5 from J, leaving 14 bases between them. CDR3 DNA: TGTGCCAGCAGCGTAGGGGGGACCGCGGGGGAGACCCAGTACTTC. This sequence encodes CASSVGGTAGETQYF.

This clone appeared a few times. The CDR3 spells CASKGLAGCSGYEQYF. CDR3 in DNA: TGTGCCAGCAAAGGTCTAGCGGGGTGTTCTGGCTACGAGCAGTACTTC. This chain connects TRBV21-1 to TRBJ2-7; the D segment call TRBD2 is taken from the table without a DNA check. TRBV21-1 is labeled a pseudogene. The length of the CDR3 is 16 residues.

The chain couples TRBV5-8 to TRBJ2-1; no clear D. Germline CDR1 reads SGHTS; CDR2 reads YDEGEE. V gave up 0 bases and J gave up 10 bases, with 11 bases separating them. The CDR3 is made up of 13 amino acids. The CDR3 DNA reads TGTGCCAGCAGCTTGGGGCCGGCTAGGGAGCAGTTCTTC. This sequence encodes CASSLGPAREQFF.

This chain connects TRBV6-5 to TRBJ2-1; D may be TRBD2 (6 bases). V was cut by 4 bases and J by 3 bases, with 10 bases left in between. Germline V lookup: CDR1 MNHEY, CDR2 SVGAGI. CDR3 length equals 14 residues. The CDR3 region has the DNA TGTGCCAGCAGTTCTCCCGGGGGCTACAATGAGCAGTTCTTC. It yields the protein CASSSPGGYNEQFF.

The CDR3 is CASSPGRRNTEAFF. The CDR3 DNA is TGTGCCAGCAGCCCCGGGCGGCGGAACACTGAAGCTTTCTTT. The chain employs TRBV5-4 and TRBJ1-1; the D is unclear. The germline CDR1 and CDR2 sequences are SGHNT and YYREEE (reference sequence). The V and J ends lost 4 bases and 1 base respectively, with 11 bases between them. CDR3 length: 14 residues. Filled out from reference TRBV5-4 and TRBJ1-1, the complete variable domain reads ETGVTQSPTHLIKTRGQQVTLRCSSQSGHNTVSWYQQALGQGPQFIFQYYREEENGRGNFPPRFSGLQFPNYSSELNVNALELDDSALYLCASSPGRRNTEAFFGQGTRLTVV.

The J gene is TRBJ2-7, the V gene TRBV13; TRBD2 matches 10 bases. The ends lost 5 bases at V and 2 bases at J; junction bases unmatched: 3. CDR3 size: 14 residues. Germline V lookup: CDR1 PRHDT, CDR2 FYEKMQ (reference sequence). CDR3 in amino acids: CASSGTSAPYEQYF. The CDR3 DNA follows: TGTGCCAGCAGCGGGACTAGCGCCCCCTACGAGCAGTACTTC.

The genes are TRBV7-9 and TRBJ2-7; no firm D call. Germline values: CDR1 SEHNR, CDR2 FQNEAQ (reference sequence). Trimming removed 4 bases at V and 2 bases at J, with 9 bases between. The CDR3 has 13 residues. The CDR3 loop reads CASSYGSTYEQYF. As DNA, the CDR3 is TGTGCCAGCAGCTACGGATCGACCTACGAGCAGTACTTC.